Below, one T cell receptor (beta chain) is given with its context. Its antigen is not known. This record belongs to a study of OX40 agonist ivuxolimab in advanced cancers. Notes on the study in general: Dose levels from 0.1 to 3.0 mg/kg saw CD4+ and CD8+ blood T cells expand clonally by week 6.

Drawing of blood for sampling happened at baseline, at cycle 4 day 1, and at cycle 7 day 1. Germline V gene sequence: CDR1 SQVTM, CDR2 ANQGSEA. V was clipped by 2 bases and J by 6 bases; unmatched bases: 6. The length of the CDR3 is 15 residues. Sequencing used immunoSEQ multiplex PCR; TCRdb keeps in-frame clones, though not all of them. Of about 70,000 clones in the sample, around four fifths were seen once. The V and J genes are TRBV29-1 and TRBJ2-2, with TRBD1 matching over 10 bases. This specimen consisted of CD4+ or CD8+ T cells sorted from blood, obtained in a trial of the OX40 agonist ivuxolimab. The TCR sequence derives from an adult with an advanced solid tumor such as melanoma, head and neck, liver or kidney cancer. CDR3 sequence: CSVELGDRGPGELFF. CDR3 in DNA: TGCAGCGTTGAATTGGGGGACAGGGGACCCGGGGAGCTGTTTTTT.